The clone carrying this T cell receptor (beta chain) turned up a few times. The antigen is undetermined. The sample comes from a study of T-cell reconstitution after alpha-beta-depleted transplantation in children. Unique molecular identifiers were incorporated into the prepared TCRbeta library. TCRdb analysed the PCR reads with MiXCR anew, one entry per CDR3 protein. Counted here are around 580,000 distinct CDR3 sequences, 20% to 25% occurring once; the ten biggest clones make up around an eighth. Study outcomes and limitations: The authors attributed T-cell counts and diversity one year after transplant mostly to newly produced T cells. Approximately two months post-transplant, alpha-beta T cells reportedly originated from several hundred expanded graft clones. Recipient T cells and thymic progenitors that survived gave rise to the high TCRbeta diversity observed at day 60 in some patients.

This specimen consisted of PBMCs, mostly from graft donor cells, obtained 360 days after TCRalphabeta/CD19-depleted stem cell transplant. The clonotype comes from a boy younger than two who had a stem cell transplant for acute myeloid leukemia, so the T cells may come from the graft donor.

CDR3 protein: CASRVGQEQETQYF. DNA of the CDR3: TGTGCCAGCAGGGTGGGGCAGGAACAAGAGACCCAGTACTTC. The chain links TRBV7-2 to TRBJ2-5; possible D gene TRBD1, 5 bases. The germline gives CDR1 SGHTA, CDR2 FQGNSA. V dropped 6 bases and J dropped 2 bases, with 13 bases sitting between them. The CDR3 has 14 amino acids.